The 22 T cell receptor beta chains below were found in one sample sequenced in a study of blood T cell repertoires in COVID-19. The protocol was immunoSEQ multiplex PCR, while the TCRdb copy is restricted to in-frame clones and leaves out a portion. The table records some 200,000 clones, approximately 80% of them present only once. Sequencing was done on a sample of PBMCs or T cells enriched from blood (not recorded which). Every receptor here comes from a woman in her forties or fifties with acute COVID-19.

The CDR3 sequence is CASGTANSGNTIYF. In DNA, the CDR3 is TGTGCCAGTGGTACAGCGAACTCTGGAAACACCATATATTTT. This rearrangement joins TRBV19 to TRBJ1-3; no definite D call. This CDR3 spans 14 amino acids. V lost 8 bases to trimming and J lost 0 bases, with 11 bases between them. Looked up from germline, CDR1 is LNHDA and CDR2 is SQIVND (reference sequence).

The J gene is TRBJ1-1, the V gene TRBV6-2 or TRBV6-3; 7 nucleotides align to TRBD1. Germline values: CDR1 MNHEY, CDR2 SVGEGT. The CDR3 runs to 15 residues. J lost 1 base, V lost 5 bases, and 7 bases had no gene match. CDR3 amino acids: CASSRQGGRNTEAFF. CDR3 DNA sequence: TGTGCCAGCAGTCGACAGGGTGGGCGGAACACTGAAGCTTTCTTT.

This clone has only one observation. This rearrangement joins TRBV5-1 to TRBJ1-1, with 8 bases identical to TRBD1. The CDR3 contains 15 residues. The germline gives CDR1 SGHRS, CDR2 YFSETQ. Trimming cost V 0 bases and J 7 bases; bases outside gene matches: 8. DNA for the CDR3: TGCGCCAGCAGCTTGGGGGCGGGACAGGACTTTGAAGCTTTCTTT. This sequence encodes CASSLGAGQDFEAFF.

This chain links TRBV28 with TRBJ1-3, with 7 positions matching TRBD1. V lost 6 bases, J lost 5 bases, and 7 bases stayed unmatched. The CDR3 is made up of 14 amino acids. Germline CDR1 is MDHEN and CDR2 is SYDVKM. CDR3 DNA sequence: TGTGCCAGCAGCCAAGGGGGCCCTCGAAACACCATATATTTT. Protein: CASSQGGPRNTIYF.

This chain joins TRBV11-2 and TRBJ2-5, with 8 bases lining up with TRBD1. The CDR3 is 16 amino acids. Germline trimming cut 0 bases from V and 2 bases from J; bases unmatched to any gene: 5. Germline V gene data show CDR1 as SGHAT and CDR2 as FQNNGV. CDR3: CASSLDRYRGQETQYF. The CDR3 nucleotides are TGTGCCAGCAGCTTAGATCGATACAGGGGGCAAGAGACCCAGTACTTC.

V gene TRBV27 combines with J gene TRBJ1-1; no firm D call. This CDR3 contains 15 residues. The V gene lost 5 bases and the J gene lost 1 base, with 14 bases spanning the gap. CDR1 and CDR2 (germline): MNHEY, SMNVEV (reference sequence). The CDR3 nucleotides are TGTGCCAGCAGTCCTCGCGGGTATTGGAACACTGAAGCTTTCTTT. Amino acid sequence: CASSPRGYWNTEAFF.

In DNA form, the CDR3 reads TGTGCCAGCAGCTTAGTCCCCGCAGGGGCCCAAGAGACCCAGTACTTC. This sequence encodes CASSLVPAGAQETQYF. This chain links TRBV7-8 with TRBJ2-5; D is perhaps TRBD1 (6 bases). CDR3 length: 16 amino acids. Trimming took 1 base from V and 1 from J, leaving 13 bases between them. Germline values: CDR1 SGHVS, CDR2 FQNEAQ.

This sequence joins TRBV5-5 and TRBJ2-7; TRBD2 matches at 8 bases. Germline trimming cut 0 bases from V and 2 bases from J; bases unmatched to any gene: 1. This CDR3 spans 14 amino acids. CDR1 is SGHKS, CDR2 YYEKEE, per germline (reference sequence). CDR3 sequence: CASSLVGGAYEQYF. CDR3 sequence (DNA): TGTGCCAGCAGCTTGGTCGGGGGGGCCTACGAGCAGTACTTC.

The rearrangement links TRBV11-2 to TRBJ2-7; perhaps TRBD1 as D (5 bases). The CDR3 is 12 residues long. CDR1 is SGHAT, CDR2 FQNNGV, per germline. V lost 6 bases and J lost 2, with 8 bases in between. CDR3 DNA: TGTGCCAGCAGGACGGACACCTACGAGCAGTACTTC. Translation gives CASRTDTYEQYF. Together with reference TRBV11-2 and TRBJ2-7, the CDR3 gives the full variable domain: EAGVAQSPRYKIIEKRQSVAFWCNPISGHATLYWYQQILGQGPKLLIQFQNNGVVDDSQLPKDRFSAERLKGVDSTLKIQPAKLEDSAVYLCASRTDTYEQYFGPGTRLTVT.

The V and J genes are TRBV7-3 and TRBJ2-2; D possibly corresponds to TRBD2 (7 bases). In germline, CDR1 is SGHTA, CDR2 FQGTGA. The length of the CDR3 is 17 residues. V shed 3 bases and J shed 7 bases, with 21 bases lying between them. CDR3 DNA sequence: TGTGCCAGCAGCTTCCTCCCCTGGGGGGGGGCAAACGGGGAGCTGTTTTTT. Protein sequence: CASSFLPWGGANGELFF. Together with reference TRBV7-3 and TRBJ2-2, the CDR3 gives the full variable domain: GAGVSQTPSNKVTEKGKYVELRCDPISGHTALYWYRQSLGQGPEFLIYFQGTGAADDSGLPNDRFFAVRPEGSVSTLKIQRTERGDSAVYLCASSFLPWGGANGELFFGEGSRLTVL.

This clone was counted once. The V call is TRBV18, the J call TRBJ2-1; 9 bases are shared with TRBD1. V lost 0 bases and J lost 6; bases outside the gene matches: 9. Germline CDR1 KGHSH, CDR2 LQKENI. The CDR3 has 17 amino acids. This chain's CDR3 is CASSPPIGLQGANEQFF. CDR3 sequence (DNA): TGTGCCAGCTCACCACCGATCGGGCTACAGGGGGCCAATGAGCAGTTCTTC.

The chain couples TRBV19 to TRBJ1-2, with TRBD1 matching 7 bases. The CDR3 spans 14 residues. V shed 3 bases and J 8 bases; nucleotides not matched to a gene: 9. CDR1 is LNHDA, CDR2 SQIVND, per germline (reference sequence). Here the CDR3 DNA reads TGTGCCAGTAGTATTCCACAGGGGATTGACGGCTACACCTTC. This gives the protein CASSIPQGIDGYTF.

DNA of the CDR3: TGTGCCAGCGACGACAGGGGGATCACAGATACGCAGTATTTT. This encodes CASDDRGITDTQYF. This chain links TRBV28 with TRBJ2-3; 9 bases are a match to TRBD1. V gave up 8 bases and J gave up 2 bases; unmatched junction bases: 5. Germline CDR1 MDHEN, CDR2 SYDVKM. CDR3 length: 14 amino acids.

V gene TRBV21-1 combines with J gene TRBJ2-1; whether TRBD2, the table's D call, matches the DNA was not checked. TRBV21-1 is classified as a pseudogene. The CDR3 loop spans 17 amino acids. The CDR3 bases are TGTGCCAGCACCCTCTGGTTATGGTACACTAGGGTTTATGAGCAGTTCTTC. Translation: CASTLWLWYTRVYEQFF.

This sequence joins TRBV5-1 and TRBJ1-2, with 8 bases aligning to TRBD1. The CDR3 runs 16 residues. Germline CDR1 and CDR2: SGHRS and YFSETQ. The V gene end was trimmed by 0 bases and the J gene end by 2 bases; junction bases not matched to a gene: 6. The DNA for the CDR3 is TGCGCCAGCAGCTTGGGAGACAGGGGATTAAACTATGGCTACACCTTC. Protein: CASSLGDRGLNYGYTF.

The chain has TRBV18 and TRBJ1-5; TRBD1 aligns across 7 bases. Germline V gives CDR1 KGHSH, CDR2 LQKENI. The J segment lost 8 bases and the V segment lost 8 bases, leaving 6 bases of the junction unmatched. The CDR3 sequence is 12 residues long. CDR3 sequence: CASRQGLEPQHF. The CDR3 bases are TGTGCCAGCAGACAGGGTTTGGAGCCCCAGCATTTT.

The chain carries TRBV7-9 and TRBJ1-2; possible D gene TRBD1, 5 bases. The V and J ends lost 3 bases and 8 bases respectively, with 25 bases between them. The CDR3 covers 17 residues. Germline-derived CDR1 and CDR2 are SEHNR and FQNEAQ (reference sequence). CDR3 amino acids: CASSFAMAGNLLLGYTF. CDR3 bases: TGTGCCAGCAGCTTTGCTATGGCAGGGAACTTACTATTAGGCTACACCTTC.

V and J are TRBV9 and TRBJ1-5, with 7 bases fitting TRBD1. The CDR3 has 12 amino acids. Germline CDR1 and CDR2: SGDLS and YYNGEE. V was pared by 3 bases and J by 10 bases, with 4 bases of the junction left unmatched. CDR3 region: CASSDRQGPQHF. The DNA for the CDR3 is TGTGCCAGCAGCGATCGACAGGGCCCCCAGCATTTT.

This chain joins TRBV5-5 and TRBJ2-2, with 10 nucleotides matching TRBD2. With V trimmed by 3 bases and J by 7 bases, 0 bases remained unmatched. CDR3 length: 13 amino acids. Germline-derived CDR1 and CDR2 are SGHKS and YYEKEE (reference sequence). CDR3 loop: CASSWTSGGELFF. In DNA, the CDR3 is TGTGCCAGCAGCTGGACTAGCGGCGGGGAGCTGTTTTTT.

The chain uses TRBV5-1 and TRBJ2-2; TRBD1 might be the D (5 bases). The germline V and J ends were trimmed by 7 bases and 4 bases, with 17 bases remaining between them. Germline assignment: CDR1 SGHRS and CDR2 YFSETQ. The length of the CDR3 is 15 residues. This CDR3 is CASLPYQGSTGELFF. CDR3 nucleotide sequence: TGCGCCAGCCTACCTTATCAGGGTTCCACCGGGGAGCTGTTTTTT.

This clone has a handful of counts. This chain uses TRBV4-3 with TRBJ1-1, with TRBD1 identical over 9 bases. This CDR3 has 16 amino acids. With 1 base clipped from V and 7 bases from J, the junction kept 10 bases outside the gene matches. The V gene's germline CDR1 is LGHNA and CDR2 YSLEER. The CDR3 bases are TGCGCCAGCAGCCAAGCGACACCTGGGACAGGGAGTGAAGCTTTCTTT. Translated: CASSQATPGTGSEAFF.

In DNA form, the CDR3 reads TGTGCCACCGGACAGGGTCTCACAGATACGCAGTATTTT. The encoded protein is CATGQGLTDTQYF. The gene calls are TRBV10-3 and TRBJ2-3; 8 nucleotides align to TRBD1. Trimming cost V 10 bases and J 2 bases; bases outside gene matches: 5. This CDR3 contains 13 residues. The germline V gene has CDR1 ENHRY and CDR2 SYGVKD.